The 27 T cell receptor beta chains listed next were all sequenced from one sample in a study of shared clonotypes between healthy human individuals. Only in-frame clones appear in the TCRdb table, and some are missing; sequencing was by immunoSEQ multiplex PCR. The top ten clones hold under 20% of a sample with roughly 320,000 clones, around 90% of them seen once. The source material was memory CD8+ T cells sorted from blood. Subset indicated: CD45RO+ cells pooled with CCR7-negative TemRA cells. These receptor sequences come from a young man in good health.

The chain combines TRBV5-6 with TRBJ1-1; TRBD1 agrees at 11 bases. Trimming at V came to 2 bases and at J to 4 bases, leaving 1 base not matched to a gene. This CDR3 spans 14 amino acids. Germline V CDR1 and CDR2: SGHDT, YYEEEE. The CDR3 is CASSFGTGGTEAFF. CDR3 coding DNA: TGTGCCAGCAGCTTCGGGACAGGGGGCACTGAAGCTTTCTTT.

This clone was observed at least ten times. The chain recombines TRBV4-3 with TRBJ2-7; no clear D gene. Trimming removed 4 bases at V and 2 bases at J, with 15 bases between. The length of the CDR3 is 15 residues. The germline gives CDR1 LGHNA, CDR2 YSLEER. The CDR3 region has the DNA TGCGCCAGCAGCCCTTCGTCGGACCTCGCCTACGAGCAGTACTTC. Translated, it gives CASSPSSDLAYEQYF.

The V gene is TRBV28, the J gene TRBJ2-3; TRBD2 matches at 10 bases. The ends lost 5 bases at V and 2 bases at J; junction bases unmatched: 10. Germline V gives CDR1 MDHEN, CDR2 SYDVKM. There are 17 residues in the CDR3. CDR3: CASSPYSLAGLTDTQYF. The CDR3 DNA reads TGTGCCAGCAGTCCCTACTCACTAGCGGGGCTCACAGATACGCAGTATTTT.

This chain joins TRBV7-9 and TRBJ1-1, with no clear D. Germline V gene sequence: CDR1 SEHNR, CDR2 FQNEAQ (reference sequence). Between the trimmed V and J ends, which lost 7 bases and 6 bases, there was a span of 12 bases. This CDR3 is built from 12 residues. The CDR3 sequence: CASIQAGAEAFF. The CDR3 DNA follows: TGTGCCAGCATCCAAGCTGGCGCTGAAGCTTTCTTT.

Worth noting for this clone: Other DNA variants within this sample encode the same CDR3. The chain couples TRBV9 to TRBJ2-3; 10 nucleotides line up with TRBD2. V gave up 3 bases and J gave up 6 bases; unmatched junction bases: 4. CDR1 and CDR2 (germline): SGDLS, YYNGEE. The CDR3 spans 14 residues. Here the CDR3 DNA reads TGTGCCAGCAGCGCTAGCGGGAGATTGGATACGCAGTATTTT. The encoded protein is CASSASGRLDTQYF.

This chain connects TRBV9 to TRBJ2-2; D is uncertain. Trimming took 3 bases from V and 1 from J, leaving 4 bases between them. The CDR3 has 13 amino acids. Germline CDR1 and CDR2: SGDLS and YYNGEE. This CDR3 is CASSEGNTGELFF. CDR3 nucleotide sequence: TGTGCCAGCAGCGAGGGGAACACCGGGGAGCTGTTTTTT. Based on the CDR3 plus reference TRBV9 and TRBJ2-2, the full variable domain is DSGVTQTPKHLITATGQRVTLRCSPRSGDLSVYWYQQSLDQGLQFLIQYYNGEERAKGNILERFSAQQFPDLHSELNLSSLELGDSALYFCASSEGNTGELFFGEGSRLTVL.

The rearrangement joins TRBV5-1 to TRBJ2-1; D is unclear. The V end lost 0 bases, the J end lost 4 bases, and 5 bases lay between the germline ends. The CDR3 consists of 13 residues. The germline gives CDR1 SGHRS, CDR2 YFSETQ. CDR3 in DNA: TGCGCCAGCAGCTTGGAACAGTACAATGAGCAGTTCTTC. This codes for CASSLEQYNEQFF.

The genes are TRBV5-6 and TRBJ2-5; D gene unclear. This CDR3 contains 11 residues. V was clipped by 3 bases and J by 0 bases, with 0 bases between them. Looked up from germline, CDR1 is SGHDT and CDR2 is YYEEEE. The chain's CDR3 is CASSYQETQYF. Here the CDR3 DNA reads TGTGCCAGCAGCTACCAAGAGACCCAGTACTTC.

The chain is built from TRBV5-1 and TRBJ1-2, with TRBD1 identical over 7 bases. The CDR3 contains 16 residues. The germline V gene has CDR1 SGHRS and CDR2 YFSETQ. The trim removed 0 bases at V and 5 bases at J, leaving 10 bases unmatched. The CDR3 is CASSLVAPAGGYGYTF. The CDR3 DNA reads as TGCGCCAGCAGCTTGGTGGCCCCCGCAGGGGGATATGGCTACACCTTC.

This chain joins TRBV5-5 and TRBJ1-4; 7 bases are a match to TRBD1. This CDR3 is 17 amino acids long. The V and J ends lost 2 bases and 0 bases, in that order; junction bases with no gene match: 7. Germline CDR1 is SGHKS and CDR2 is YYEKEE (reference sequence). CDR3 sequence (DNA): TGTGCCAGCAGCTTCCGCGGGACAGTAGCAACTAATGAAAAACTGTTTTTT. Translated, it gives CASSFRGTVATNEKLFF.

This chain uses TRBV4-3 with TRBJ2-2; 9 positions agree with TRBD1. V gave up 5 bases and J gave up 5 bases; unmatched junction bases: 6. Germline values: CDR1 LGHNA, CDR2 YSLEER. The CDR3 spans 15 residues. For the CDR3, the DNA is TGCGCCAGCAGCACCGGGACAGGGAGTACCGGGGAGCTGTTTTTT. Its protein product is CASSTGTGSTGELFF.

The chain links TRBV11-2 to TRBJ2-7, with a tentative D call TRBD2 (6 bases). The CDR3 has 14 residues. Germline CDR1 SGHAT, CDR2 FQNNGV. V was pared by 4 bases and J by 5 bases, with 15 bases between. CDR3 sequence (DNA): TGTGCCAGCAGCTGGGCGGGAACCGGGAACGAGCAGTACTTC. Its protein product is CASSWAGTGNEQYF.

The chain links TRBV6-5 to TRBJ2-3; 7 bases agree with TRBD2. V gave up 5 bases and J gave up 6 bases; unmatched junction bases: 8. CDR1 is MNHEY and CDR2 is SVGAGI in the germline V gene. The CDR3 spans 14 residues. The CDR3 loop reads CASSLATSQDTQYF. The CDR3, as DNA: TGTGCCAGCAGTCTAGCGACTAGCCAGGATACGCAGTATTTT.

J is TRBJ2-7 and V is TRBV14; 7 nucleotides agree with TRBD2. CDR3 length: 14 amino acids. Germline loops: CDR1 SGHDN, CDR2 FVKESK. The V gene end was trimmed by 4 bases and the J gene end by 6 bases; junction bases not matched to a gene: 9. The CDR3, as DNA: TGTGCCAGCAGCCCCGGAGCCCTAGCGGCCGAGCAGTACTTC. This sequence encodes CASSPGALAAEQYF.

The chain has TRBV25-1 and TRBJ2-1; D is possibly TRBD2 (5 bases). The CDR3 loop spans 13 amino acids. The V end was cut by 4 bases, the J end by 5 bases, with 9 bases between. Germline V gene data show CDR1 as MGHDK and CDR2 as SYGVNS. CDR3 nucleotides: TGTGCCAGCAGTGGAGGAGCGGACAATGAGCAGTTCTTC. Translating gives CASSGGADNEQFF.

This chain joins TRBV5-4 and TRBJ2-3; D uncertain. Per germline, CDR1 SGHNT and CDR2 YYREEE (reference sequence). The CDR3 has 16 amino acids. The V end lost 5 bases, the J end lost 1 base, and 17 bases lay between the germline ends. In nucleotides, the CDR3 is TGTGCCAGCAGTGAGACCGTGACCTTTGGCACAGATACGCAGTATTTT. It yields the protein CASSETVTFGTDTQYF.

The rearrangement joins TRBV5-1 to TRBJ1-1; TRBD1 might be the D (5 bases). Per germline, CDR1 SGHRS and CDR2 YFSETQ. The CDR3 extends over 14 amino acids. V was cut by 5 bases and J by 4 bases, with 15 bases left in between. The CDR3 bases are TGCGCCAGCAGTGAATTACAGGTGGGCACTGAAGCTTTCTTT. It encodes CASSELQVGTEAFF.

This chain uses TRBV27 with TRBJ2-3, with D possibly called TRBD1 or TRBD2 (5 bases each). The CDR3 extends over 14 amino acids. The germline V gene has CDR1 MNHEY and CDR2 SMNVEV (reference sequence). V shed 3 bases and J shed 6 bases, with 13 bases lying between them. The DNA for the CDR3 is TGTGCCAGCAGTTTGTGGGGGTGGGAGGATACGCAGTATTTT. Encoded protein: CASSLWGWEDTQYF.

The CDR3 spells CATSMLEFNEQYF. DNA of the CDR3: TGTGCCACCAGCATGCTGGAGTTCAACGAGCAGTACTTC. The chain has TRBV15 and TRBJ2-7; D remains unclear. CDR3 length equals 13 residues. The V end lost 4 bases, the J end lost 5 bases, and 12 bases lay between the germline ends. Per the germline V gene, CDR1 is LNHNV and CDR2 is YYDKDF (reference sequence).

The rearrangement joins TRBV27 to TRBJ2-7; 10 positions agree with TRBD2. Germline-derived CDR1 and CDR2 are MNHEY and SMNVEV (reference sequence). Germline trimming cut 5 bases from V and 5 bases from J; bases unmatched to any gene: 12. The CDR3 has 16 amino acids. DNA of the CDR3: TGTGCCAGCAGTCCGCTGGCTAGCGGGAGTCTCGACGAGCAGTACTTC. This gives the protein CASSPLASGSLDEQYF.

This clone has only a few counts. The V and J genes are TRBV7-2 and TRBJ2-7; D remains ambiguous. The germline CDR1 and CDR2 sequences are SGHTA and FQGNSA. Trimming took 5 bases from V and 4 from J, leaving 18 bases between them. CDR3 size: 15 residues. The CDR3 protein is CASSPKFRTPYEQYF. DNA for the CDR3: TGTGCCAGCAGCCCAAAGTTCAGGACCCCATACGAGCAGTACTTC.

This chain uses TRBV6-6 with TRBJ1-2; D is possibly TRBD1 (6 bases). CDR3 size: 15 residues. V lost 0 bases and J lost 8, with 16 bases in between. Germline lookup yields CDR1 MNHNY and CDR2 SVGAGI (reference sequence). The CDR3 loop is CASSYSFRGLFGYTF. The CDR3 DNA sequence: TGTGCCAGCAGTTACTCTTTTCGGGGGCTTTTCGGCTACACCTTC.

This chain joins TRBV13 and TRBJ2-3; 7 bases align to TRBD2. CDR1 and CDR2 from the germline V gene are PRHDT and FYEKMQ (reference sequence). The length of the CDR3 is 13 residues. Trimming at V came to 3 bases and at J to 5 bases, leaving 2 bases not matched to a gene. The CDR3 is CASSFIAGDTQYF. In DNA form, the CDR3 reads TGTGCCAGCAGCTTCATAGCGGGAGATACGCAGTATTTT.

The chain is built from TRBV7-2 and TRBJ2-5; D call uncertain. The CDR3 is 15 residues long. The V and J ends lost 3 bases and 2 bases respectively, with 13 bases between them. The germline CDR1 and CDR2 sequences are SGHTA and FQGNSA. CDR3 coding DNA: TGTGCCAGCAGCTTTATCGGGCCTTGGCAAGAGACCCAGTACTTC. Its protein is CASSFIGPWQETQYF.

The V and J genes are TRBV2 and TRBJ2-7; D gene unclear. Germline values: CDR1 SNHLY, CDR2 FYNNEI. CDR3 length equals 10 residues. The ends were cut back, 6 bases at V and 6 bases at J, with 6 bases in the middle. The CDR3: CASRGSEQYF. The CDR3 nucleotides read TGTGCCAGCAGGGGATCCGAGCAGTACTTC.

V is TRBV5-6 and J is TRBJ1-6; D possibly corresponds to TRBD1 (6 bases). The CDR3 runs to 14 residues. V lost 4 bases, J lost 7 bases, and 12 bases lay in between. Germline V gives CDR1 SGHDT, CDR2 YYEEEE. The CDR3 sequence: CASSGLTGNSPLHF. CDR3 DNA: TGTGCCAGCAGCGGTTTGACAGGCAATTCACCCCTCCACTTT.

The V and J genes are TRBV27 and TRBJ2-7; D is ambiguous. Trimming took 3 bases from V and 0 from J, leaving 21 bases between them. The germline gives CDR1 MNHEY, CDR2 SMNVEV (reference sequence). CDR3 length equals 18 residues. The CDR3 sequence: CASSFLTPRTVVSYEQYF. The DNA of the CDR3 is TGTGCCAGCAGTTTCCTAACCCCCCGGACGGTAGTCTCCTACGAGCAGTACTTC.